The 31 T cell receptor beta chains below come from one sample, sequenced in a study of patients and donors after allogeneic stem cell transplantation. MiXCR, applied by TCRdb to the RT-PCR reads, yields one record per CDR3 protein. Of roughly 200,000 distinct CDR3 sequences in the sample, about 40% are singletons; the top ten hold about 35%. The sequenced sample consisted of blood, either unsorted or a sorted T cell fraction (not recorded which). These receptors all come from a human donor who was either an allogeneic HSCT recipient or a stem cell or donor lymphocyte infusion donor (not recorded which). It is not recorded whose cells these are; they may come from a transplant donor.

The genes are TRBV29-1 and TRBJ2-7; a weak D match, TRBD1 (6 bases). The germline V gene encodes CDR1 SQVTM and CDR2 ANQGSEA. This CDR3 has 12 residues. Trimming took 7 bases from V and 2 from J, leaving 12 bases between them. In DNA form, the CDR3 reads TGCAGCGGCCGGGACACTACCTACGAGCAGTACTTC. Encoded protein: CSGRDTTYEQYF.

The J gene is TRBJ2-3, the V gene TRBV11-1, with D uncertain. The V gene lost 2 bases and the J gene lost 0 bases, with 12 bases spanning the gap. The CDR3 totals 16 residues. Germline CDR1 is SGHAT and CDR2 is FQDESV (reference sequence). The CDR3 loop is CASSLNYRASTDTQYF. As DNA, the CDR3 is TGTGCCAGCAGCTTAAATTATCGGGCCAGCACAGATACGCAGTATTTT.

This clonotype has only a few counts. The genes are TRBV29-1 and TRBJ1-1; possible D gene TRBD1, 6 bases. Trimming removed 7 bases from V and 7 bases from J, with 22 bases in between. The germline gives CDR1 SQVTM, CDR2 ANQGSEA. CDR3 size: 14 residues. The CDR3 nucleotides are TGCAGCGGTGACGAGCTGGGGGCCGGGAGTGAAGCTTTCTTT. Protein product: CSGDELGAGSEAFF.

The chain is built from TRBV7-3 and TRBJ2-5, with a possible D match to TRBD2 (5 bases). The CDR3 spans 14 residues. Trimming removed 4 bases at V and 4 bases at J, with 13 bases between. CDR1 and CDR2 (germline): SGHTA, FQGTGA. The CDR3 is CASSSGLLGETQYF. CDR3 sequence (DNA): TGTGCCAGCAGCTCCGGACTCCTGGGAGAGACCCAGTACTTC.

In its sample, this clonotype was seen a few times. The chain has TRBV5-1 and TRBJ1-1; 7 bases match TRBD1. This CDR3 spans 14 amino acids. Germline trimming cut 4 bases from V and 2 bases from J; bases unmatched to any gene: 5. Germline loops: CDR1 SGHRS, CDR2 YFSETQ. In DNA, the CDR3 is TGCGCCAGCAGCCCCGGGACAGAAAACACTGAAGCTTTCTTT. This translates into CASSPGTENTEAFF.

In its sample, this clonotype was seen a few times. The V and J genes are TRBV6-6 and TRBJ1-1; 7 nucleotides align to TRBD1. V shed 3 bases, J shed 1 base, and the junction held 8 bases outside the gene matches. This CDR3 spans 16 amino acids. The germline gives CDR1 MNHNY, CDR2 SVGAGI (reference sequence). The chain's CDR3 is CASSYSSGQPNTEAFF. CDR3 bases: TGTGCCAGCAGTTATTCTTCGGGACAGCCGAACACTGAAGCTTTCTTT.

The rearrangement uses TRBV10-3 and TRBJ1-2; no definite D call. The CDR3 is 14 amino acids. Germline-derived CDR1 and CDR2 are ENHRY and SYGVKD. V was trimmed by 2 bases and J by 4 bases, leaving 11 bases between them. The CDR3 loop reads CAISEVPGSYGYTF. CDR3 sequence (DNA): TGTGCCATCAGTGAGGTACCGGGTTCCTATGGCTACACCTTC.

The sample holds a few counts of this clonotype. The chain couples TRBV5-1 to TRBJ1-1; no reliable D call. The V and J ends lost 2 bases and 8 bases respectively, with 16 bases between them. Germline V gene data show CDR1 as SGHRS and CDR2 as YFSETQ. The CDR3 totals 14 residues. CDR3 bases: TGCGCCAGCAGCTTTAGGAGAAAGGTCGCCGAAGCTTTCTTT. Amino acid sequence: CASSFRRKVAEAFF.

The rearrangement joins TRBV27 to TRBJ2-2; the D call may be TRBD1 or TRBD2 (5 bases each). This CDR3 region has 14 residues. From germline, CDR1 is MNHEY and CDR2 SMNVEV (reference sequence). The V end was cut by 3 bases, the J end by 5 bases, with 10 bases between. The CDR3 region is CASSFTWGTGELFF. The CDR3 bases are TGTGCCAGCAGTTTTACGTGGGGGACCGGGGAGCTGTTTTTT.

This chain connects TRBV29-1 to TRBJ2-1, with D tentatively TRBD1 (6 bases). Per the germline V gene, CDR1 is SQVTM and CDR2 is ANQGSEA. V was trimmed by 7 bases and J by 3 bases, leaving 13 bases between them. The CDR3 extends over 13 amino acids. The chain's CDR3 is CSGRDTLYNEQFF. The CDR3 region has the DNA TGCAGCGGCCGGGACACGCTCTACAATGAGCAGTTCTTC.

This clonotype showed up just a few times. V usage is TRBV28 and J usage is TRBJ1-5; TRBD1 matches at 9 bases. Per germline, CDR1 MDHEN and CDR2 SYDVKM. The CDR3 extends over 15 amino acids. Trimming removed 3 bases from V and 4 bases from J; junction bases left unmatched: 4. The CDR3 protein is CASSFGTGINQPQHF. CDR3 DNA sequence: TGTGCCAGCAGTTTTGGGACAGGGATAAATCAGCCCCAGCATTTT.

The chain carries TRBV27 and TRBJ1-2; 11 nucleotides match TRBD1. The CDR3 sequence is 18 residues long. J gave up 3 bases and V 2 bases, and 11 bases lay outside the gene matches. CDR1 and CDR2 (germline): MNHEY, SMNVEV (reference sequence). The CDR3 sequence is CASSLRWTGGAEDYGYTF. The DNA for the CDR3 is TGTGCCAGCAGTTTAAGATGGACAGGGGGCGCGGAGGACTATGGCTACACCTTC.

This clonotype was counted only a few times. This sequence joins TRBV27 and TRBJ2-3; 11 positions agree with TRBD2. This CDR3 has 16 amino acids. Unmatched junction bases numbered 8, after V lost 2 bases and J lost 7 bases. Germline V gene data show CDR1 as MNHEY and CDR2 as SMNVEV (reference sequence). The CDR3 sequence: CASSLRGGTSGNTQYF. DNA for the CDR3: TGTGCCAGCAGTTTAAGGGGGGGGACTAGCGGAAATACGCAGTATTTT.

This clonotype was detected once. This chain uses TRBV4-2 with TRBJ2-7; 12 nucleotides agree with TRBD1. Losses at the gene ends were 2 bases for V and 6 bases for J; bases not matched to a gene: 14. The CDR3 runs 18 residues. Germline CDR1 and CDR2: LGHNA and YNFKEQ. The CDR3 DNA reads as TGTGCCAGCAGCCAAATCCCTCCGGGACAGGGGGCTAGGACCGAGCAGTACTTC. Translated: CASSQIPPGQGARTEQYF.

This clonotype was seen only a few times. This chain links TRBV27 with TRBJ1-2; unclear D gene. The CDR3 is 14 amino acids. Per germline, CDR1 MNHEY and CDR2 SMNVEV (reference sequence). The V and J ends lost 3 bases and 4 bases respectively, with 12 bases between them. The CDR3 sequence: CASSFASSSYGYTF. CDR3 bases: TGTGCCAGCAGTTTCGCTAGCTCCTCCTATGGCTACACCTTC.

Only a few counts were recorded for this clonotype. The chain has TRBV12-3 or TRBV12-4 and TRBJ2-7; the match to TRBD2 covers 7 bases. V dropped 2 bases and J dropped 5; count of bases not matched to a gene: 9. This CDR3 has 15 amino acids. The CDR3 protein is CASSLRETSIHEQYF. CDR3 sequence (DNA): TGTGCCAGCAGTTTAAGGGAGACTAGCATCCACGAGCAGTACTTC.

The CDR3 region is CASSPGTSGSLGAYEQYF. For the CDR3, the DNA is TGTGCCAGCAGCCCCGGTACTAGCGGGAGTCTTGGAGCCTACGAGCAGTACTTC. The rearrangement uses TRBV7-9 and TRBJ2-7; 11 positions agree with TRBD2. This CDR3 is built from 18 residues. Per germline, CDR1 SEHNR and CDR2 FQNEAQ (reference sequence). V was clipped by 5 bases and J by 2 bases; unmatched bases: 14.

The chain combines TRBV12-3 or TRBV12-4 with TRBJ1-5; tentatively, D is TRBD1 (6 bases). V lost 6 bases, J lost 5 bases, and 14 bases lay in between. This CDR3 is built from 14 residues. CDR3 region: CASSPNRADQPQHF. The DNA for the CDR3 is TGTGCCAGCAGCCCGAACAGGGCCGATCAGCCCCAGCATTTT.

The chain is built from TRBV7-9 and TRBJ2-1, with D perhaps TRBD2 (5 bases). CDR1 is SEHNR and CDR2 is FQNEAQ in the germline V gene (reference sequence). The CDR3 length is 12 residues. V was cut by 3 bases and J by 8 bases, with 8 bases left in between. The CDR3 DNA reads TGTGCCAGCAGCTTTGGGAGCGATGAGCAGTTCTTC. Translating it yields CASSFGSDEQFF.

This sequence joins TRBV5-6 and TRBJ2-3; D perhaps matches TRBD2 (6 bases). CDR1 and CDR2 (germline): SGHDT, YYEEEE. The CDR3 loop spans 17 amino acids. V lost 2 bases and J 2 bases, leaving 18 bases between the germline ends. The CDR3 DNA reads as TGTGCCAGCAGCTTCGGGGTGCTAGCGTTTGACACAGATACGCAGTATTTT. Translating gives CASSFGVLAFDTDTQYF.

This chain connects TRBV30 to TRBJ1-3, with 8 nucleotides matching TRBD1. J gave up 0 bases and V 8 bases, and 3 bases lay outside the gene matches. Germline V CDR1 and CDR2: GTSNPN, SVGIG (reference sequence). CDR3 length equals 13 residues. CDR3 sequence: CARGTGSGNTIYF. The CDR3 nucleotides are TGTGCCCGTGGGACAGGCTCTGGAAACACCATATATTTT.

The rearrangement joins TRBV12-3 or TRBV12-4 to TRBJ2-2, with 11 bases matching TRBD2. The CDR3 has 16 amino acids. The V and J ends lost 6 bases and 4 bases, in that order; junction bases with no gene match: 7. The CDR3 reads CASSPGTSGITGELFF. The CDR3 nucleotides read TGTGCCAGCAGCCCCGGGACTAGCGGTATCACCGGGGAGCTGTTTTTT.

This rearrangement joins TRBV7-7 to TRBJ2-3, with D maybe TRBD1 (6 bases). The CDR3 is 16 amino acids. Trimming left V 1 base short and J 2 bases short, with 13 bases between. CDR1 is SSHAT and CDR2 is FNYEAQ in the germline V gene (reference sequence). As DNA, the CDR3 is TGTGCCAGCAGCTTAGGCTGGGGGCCCTCCACAGATACGCAGTATTTT. Its protein is CASSLGWGPSTDTQYF.

This chain uses TRBV29-1 with TRBJ1-1; D is uncertain. Between the trimmed V and J ends, which lost 4 bases and 8 bases, there was a span of 5 bases. The CDR3 is made up of 9 amino acids. The V gene's germline CDR1 is SQVTM and CDR2 ANQGSEA. CDR3 sequence reads: CSVGGEAFF. For the CDR3, the DNA is TGCAGCGTTGGAGGGGAAGCTTTCTTT.

This chain connects TRBV7-9 to TRBJ2-1; possibly TRBD2 for D (5 bases). Trimming took off 4 bases at V and 7 bases at J, with 11 bases between the two ends. CDR1 and CDR2 from the germline V gene are SEHNR and FQNEAQ (reference sequence). This CDR3 region has 13 residues. The CDR3 sequence is CASSSPLANEQFF. The DNA for the CDR3 is TGTGCCAGCAGCTCCCCCCTAGCAAATGAGCAGTTCTTC.

CDR3 sequence: CASSQDLSRTYEQYF. In DNA form, the CDR3 reads TGTGCCAGCAGCCAAGATTTGTCCAGAACCTACGAGCAGTACTTC. The chain is built from TRBV4-2 and TRBJ2-7, with no clear D. Germline V CDR1 and CDR2: LGHNA, YNFKEQ. V was cut by 0 bases and J by 2 bases, with 11 bases left in between. This CDR3 is built from 15 residues.

The CDR3 sequence is CASSMSGDGANVLTF. The CDR3 nucleotides read TGTGCCAGTAGTATGTCAGGGGATGGGGCCAACGTCCTGACTTTC. The V and J genes are TRBV19 and TRBJ2-6, with D perhaps TRBD1 (6 bases). V shed 3 bases and J shed 3 bases, with 9 bases lying between them. This CDR3 has 15 residues. The germline gives CDR1 LNHDA, CDR2 SQIVND (reference sequence). Complete variable domain (other parts from reference TRBV19 and TRBJ2-6): DGGITQSPKYLFRKEGQNVTLSCEQNLNHDAMYWYRQDPGQGLRLIYYSQIVNDFQKGDIAEGYSVSREKKESFPLTVTSAQKNPTAFYLCASSMSGDGANVLTFGAGSRLTVL.

The V gene is TRBV11-2, the J gene TRBJ1-1, with a possible D match to TRBD1 (6 bases). The germline V gene has CDR1 SGHAT and CDR2 FQNNGV. V lost 0 bases and J 4 bases, leaving 15 bases between the germline ends. The CDR3 is 16 amino acids. CDR3 protein: CASSLDQQGWSTEAFF. CDR3 in DNA: TGTGCCAGCAGCTTAGATCAACAGGGTTGGAGCACTGAAGCTTTCTTT.

This chain uses TRBV7-2 with TRBJ2-3; D is uncertain. The CDR3 length is 15 residues. The V end lost 1 base, the J end lost 3 bases, and 11 bases lay between the germline ends. The germline V gene has CDR1 SGHTA and CDR2 FQGNSA. The CDR3 loop reads CASSLVLGGTDTQYF. As DNA, the CDR3 is TGTGCCAGCAGCTTAGTGTTGGGTGGAACAGATACGCAGTATTTT.

The chain employs TRBV12-3 or TRBV12-4 and TRBJ2-2; D is unresolved. Trimming took 6 bases from V and 5 from J, leaving 10 bases between them. This CDR3 spans 13 amino acids. For the CDR3, the DNA is TGTGCCAGCAGCCTCGCCCCGACCGGGGAGCTGTTTTTT. Translating it yields CASSLAPTGELFF.

This chain connects TRBV24-1 to TRBJ2-2; D perhaps matches TRBD1 (5 bases). Per germline, CDR1 KGHDR and CDR2 SFDVKD. The V end was cut by 0 bases, the J end by 8 bases, with 6 bases between. The CDR3 is 13 amino acids. The CDR3 is CATSDLQGGELFF. CDR3 nucleotide sequence: TGTGCCACCAGTGATTTGCAGGGTGGGGAGCTGTTTTTT.